The 15 T cell receptor beta chains given below trace back to one sample, sequenced in a study of blood T cell repertoires in COVID-19. Some clones are missing from TCRdb's copy, which holds only in-frame ones; the method was immunoSEQ multiplex PCR. The data show 270,000 or so clones, around 81% seen once. Input material: peripheral blood. Receptor source: a woman aged 55 to 70 with active or convalescent COVID-19.

This chain joins TRBV18 and TRBJ2-1; the D is unclear. Trimming took off 2 bases at V and 4 bases at J, with 9 bases between the two ends. Germline CDR1 and CDR2: KGHSH and LQKENI. CDR3 size: 14 residues. CDR3 DNA sequence: TGTGCCAGCTCACCAGAGACGGAGTACAATGAGCAGTTCTTC. Translated: CASSPETEYNEQFF.

V gene TRBV19 combines with J gene TRBJ2-1; TRBD2 matches at 7 bases. CDR1 is LNHDA and CDR2 is SQIVND in the germline V gene (reference sequence). CDR3 length: 12 amino acids. V was pared by 8 bases and J by 4 bases, with 2 bases of the junction left unmatched. The CDR3 sequence: CASGGGYNEQFF. In DNA form, the CDR3 reads TGTGCCAGTGGCGGGGGTTACAATGAGCAGTTCTTC.

The chain carries TRBV27 and TRBJ2-7; 11 nucleotides align to TRBD1. CDR1 is MNHEY and CDR2 is SMNVEV in the germline V gene (reference sequence). Losses at the gene ends were 5 bases for V and 3 bases for J; bases not matched to a gene: 3. This CDR3 contains 14 residues. This CDR3 reads CASSPDRGRYEQYF. For the CDR3, the DNA is TGTGCCAGCAGTCCGGACAGGGGGCGCTACGAGCAGTACTTC.

This clone was seen just once. The chain combines TRBV6-1 with TRBJ1-6, with TRBD1 matching 11 bases. The length of the CDR3 is 15 residues. Germline V lookup: CDR1 MNHNS, CDR2 SASEGT. The trim removed 3 bases at V and 10 bases at J, leaving 5 bases unmatched. CDR3: CASSEGTGGRSPLHF. The CDR3 nucleotides read TGTGCCAGCAGTGAGGGGACAGGGGGGAGATCACCCCTCCACTTT.

The V call is TRBV3-1 (or the pseudogene TRBV3-2), the J call TRBJ2-2, with 9 nucleotides matching TRBD1. The V gene's germline CDR1 is LGHDT and CDR2 YNNKEL (reference sequence). V lost 1 base and J lost 5; bases outside the gene matches: 8. This CDR3 is built from 17 residues. The CDR3 loop is CASSQGLPGQGTGELFF. CDR3 sequence (DNA): TGTGCCAGCAGCCAAGGCTTACCGGGACAGGGTACCGGGGAGCTGTTTTTT.

This clone was seen just once. The genes are TRBV6-5 and TRBJ1-2, with 9 bases matching TRBD1. After removal of 6 bases from V and 3 bases from J, the junction contained 5 bases not matched to a gene. CDR1 is MNHEY, CDR2 SVGAGI, per germline. The CDR3 totals 14 residues. For the CDR3, the DNA is TGTGCCAGCAGGGGGACAGGGAAAGACTATGGCTACACCTTC. Its protein product is CASRGTGKDYGYTF.

The rearrangement uses TRBV15 and TRBJ2-7; D call uncertain. CDR1 LNHNV and CDR2 YYDKDF come from the germline V gene (reference sequence). CDR3 length: 13 residues. The V gene lost 0 bases and the J gene lost 3 bases, with 6 bases spanning the gap. This CDR3 reads CATSRDLFYEQYF. The CDR3 DNA sequence: TGTGCCACCAGCAGAGACCTATTCTACGAGCAGTACTTC.

The V call is TRBV7-2, the J call TRBJ1-5; possible D gene TRBD1, 6 bases. The length of the CDR3 is 15 residues. Per germline, CDR1 SGHTA and CDR2 FQGNSA. V was shortened by 1 base and J by 5 bases, with 12 bases between the two germline ends. CDR3 in DNA: TGTGCCAGCAGCTTAGGGGACACCACTTATCAGCCCCAGCATTTT. Translated, it gives CASSLGDTTYQPQHF.

The chain carries TRBV6-2 or TRBV6-3 and TRBJ2-5; 10 bases match TRBD1. Germline V gene lookup returns CDR1 MNHEY and CDR2 SVGEGT. This CDR3 is built from 15 residues. The V and J ends lost 0 bases and 5 bases, in that order; junction bases with no gene match: 3. CDR3 in DNA: TGTGCCAGCAGTTACTCGGGACAGGGGTGGGAGACCCAGTACTTC. Its protein is CASSYSGQGWETQYF.

The chain joins TRBV6-5 to TRBJ2-7; 8 nucleotides agree with TRBD1. CDR3 length equals 15 residues. Germline CDR1 is MNHEY and CDR2 is SVGAGI. With 6 bases clipped from V and 3 bases from J, the junction kept 10 bases outside the gene matches. The CDR3 coding sequence is TGTGCCAGCAGCCGACCGGGACAGGCAGACTACGAGCAGTACTTC. Its protein product is CASSRPGQADYEQYF.

The chain uses TRBV6-4 and TRBJ1-2; maybe TRBD1 (6 bases). From germline, CDR1 is MRHNA and CDR2 SNTAGT. The CDR3 is 15 amino acids. With 4 bases removed from V and 4 bases from J, the gap between germline ends came to 16 bases. The CDR3 sequence is CASSVDFRGGYGYTF. In nucleotides, the CDR3 is TGTGCCAGCAGTGTGGACTTCAGAGGGGGCTATGGCTACACCTTC.

The table lists this clone with a count of one. The chain combines TRBV7-2 with TRBJ2-7; 7 bases are a match to TRBD1. CDR3 size: 14 residues. With 1 base clipped from V and 3 bases from J, the junction kept 3 bases outside the gene matches. Germline lookup yields CDR1 SGHTA and CDR2 FQGNSA. CDR3 residues: CASSLGGTVYEQYF. The CDR3 region has the DNA TGTGCCAGCAGCTTAGGTGGGACAGTCTACGAGCAGTACTTC. Drawing the rest from reference TRBV7-2 and TRBJ2-7, the complete variable domain is GAGVSQSPSNKVTEKGKDVELRCDPISGHTALYWYRQSLGQGLEFLIYFQGNSAPDKSGLPSDRFSAERTGGSVSTLTIQRTQQEDSAVYLCASSLGGTVYEQYFGPGTRLTVT.

This clone has only one observation. The CDR3 nucleotides read TGTGCCAGTAGGAAGGACGCGGGGATTGGAGAAAAACTGTTTTTT. This translates into CASRKDAGIGEKLFF. The rearrangement links TRBV19 to TRBJ1-4; D remains unclear. Germline-derived CDR1 and CDR2 are LNHDA and SQIVND (reference sequence). Trimming removed 6 bases from V and 8 bases from J, with 19 bases in between. CDR3 size: 15 residues.

The V and J genes are TRBV11-1 and TRBJ1-1, with D hard to call. CDR3 size: 12 residues. Trimming pared 5 bases from V and 4 bases from J, leaving 8 bases between. Germline-derived CDR1 and CDR2 are SGHAT and FQDESV (reference sequence). This CDR3 reads CASSPAVTEAFF. The DNA for the CDR3 is TGTGCCAGCAGCCCAGCGGTCACTGAAGCTTTCTTT.

The chain has TRBV4-1 and TRBJ1-2; D gene uncertain. This CDR3 region has 15 residues. V dropped 3 bases and J dropped 4 bases, with 15 bases sitting between them. CDR1 is MGHRA and CDR2 is YSYEKL in the germline V gene. The CDR3 loop is CASSQVVGGGYGYTF. CDR3 DNA: TGCGCCAGCAGCCAGGTGGTGGGAGGCGGCTATGGCTACACCTTC.